This T cell receptor (beta chain) is drawn from a study of Ad26.COV2.S vaccination and SARS-CoV-2 variants. Study-wide context: Participants got Ad26.COV2.S intramuscularly, once or twice 56 days apart.

Noted treatment: some 19 received Ad26.COV2.S at low or high dose, single or two shots; about 5 received placebo; per-sample allocation not given. On day 63 after the first injection, vaccine and placebo recipients gave samples. Germline assignment: CDR1 LGHDT and CDR2 YNNKEL (reference sequence). This CDR3 comprises 18 residues. The trim removed 4 bases at V and 0 bases at J, leaving 13 bases unmatched. Method: immunoSEQ multiplex PCR; TCRdb's copy keeps in-frame clones and lacks some. The sample holds under 400,000 clones, around 86% seen once. This clone was picked up one time. This clonotype was sampled from a person between 18 and 65 years old who received the Ad26.COV2.S COVID-19 vaccine or a placebo. The specimen was peripheral blood, collected in a trial of Ad26.COV2.S vaccine versus placebo. The rearrangement links TRBV3-1 (or the pseudogene TRBV3-2) to TRBJ1-1; TRBD1 agrees at 8 bases. Written as DNA, the CDR3 is TGTGCCAGCAGCCGCATCCACAGGGGGAACCCCATGAACACTGAAGCTTTCTTT. It specifies CASSRIHRGNPMNTEAFF.